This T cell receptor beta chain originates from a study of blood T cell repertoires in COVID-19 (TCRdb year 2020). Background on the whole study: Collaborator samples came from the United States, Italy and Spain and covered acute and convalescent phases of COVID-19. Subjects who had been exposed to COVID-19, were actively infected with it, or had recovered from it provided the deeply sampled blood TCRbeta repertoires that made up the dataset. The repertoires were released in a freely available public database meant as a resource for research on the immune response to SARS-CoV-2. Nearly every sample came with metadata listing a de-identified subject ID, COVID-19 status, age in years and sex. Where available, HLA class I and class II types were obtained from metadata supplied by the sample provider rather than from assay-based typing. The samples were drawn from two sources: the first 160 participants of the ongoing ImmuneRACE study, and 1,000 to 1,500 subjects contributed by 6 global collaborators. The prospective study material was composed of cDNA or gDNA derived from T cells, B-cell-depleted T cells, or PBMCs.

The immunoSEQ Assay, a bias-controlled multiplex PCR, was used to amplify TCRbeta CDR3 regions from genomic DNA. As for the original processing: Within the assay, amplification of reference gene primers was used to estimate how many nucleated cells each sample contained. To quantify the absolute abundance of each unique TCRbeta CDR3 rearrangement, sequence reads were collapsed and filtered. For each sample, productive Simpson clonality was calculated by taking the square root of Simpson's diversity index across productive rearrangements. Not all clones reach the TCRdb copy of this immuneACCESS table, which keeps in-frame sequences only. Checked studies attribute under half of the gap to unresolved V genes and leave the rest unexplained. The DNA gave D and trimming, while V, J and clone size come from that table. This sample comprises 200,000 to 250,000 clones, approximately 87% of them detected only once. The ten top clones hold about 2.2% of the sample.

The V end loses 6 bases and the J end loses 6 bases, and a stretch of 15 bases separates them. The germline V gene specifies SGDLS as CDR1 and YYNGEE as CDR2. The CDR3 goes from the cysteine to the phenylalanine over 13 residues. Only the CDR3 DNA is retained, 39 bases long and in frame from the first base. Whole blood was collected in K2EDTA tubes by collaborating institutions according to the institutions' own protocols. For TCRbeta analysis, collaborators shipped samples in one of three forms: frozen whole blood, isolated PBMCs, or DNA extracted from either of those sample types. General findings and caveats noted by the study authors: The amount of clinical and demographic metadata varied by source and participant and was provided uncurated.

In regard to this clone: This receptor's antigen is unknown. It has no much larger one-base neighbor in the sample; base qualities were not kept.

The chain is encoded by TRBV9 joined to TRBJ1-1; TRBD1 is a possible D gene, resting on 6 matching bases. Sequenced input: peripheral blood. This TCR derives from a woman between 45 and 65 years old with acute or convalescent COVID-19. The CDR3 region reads CASTSGVRAEAFF. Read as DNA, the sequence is TGTGCCAGCACCTCAGGGGTGCGGGCTGAAGCTTTCTTT.